The source of this TCR beta chain is a study of shared T cell receptors in the human thymus (dated by TCRdb to the early 2020s). Context from the whole study: The study examined how self-reactive, shared T-cell receptor alpha chains are generated in the human thymus.

The CDR3 starts with the cysteine, ends with the phenylalanine, and has 15 residues. Only the CDR3 region is kept as DNA, spanning 45 bases read in frame from base 1. The CDR1 and CDR2 encoded by the germline V gene are MNHEY and SVGAGI. Trimming takes 0 bases from V and 6 bases from J, and the germline ends sit 15 bases apart. Details on this clone: What antigen it recognizes has not been identified. There are no base qualities to consult, and no much larger clone falls within one base.

Libraries were built with the immunoSEQ multiplex PCR assay. Held by TCRdb, this immuneACCESS table contains in-frame sequences only and omits some clones. Under half of the omission traces to an unresolved V gene where checked; the cause of the rest is unknown. The sample contains 500,000 to 750,000 clones, 70% to 90% of them found a single time. 0.008% to 0.011% of the sample goes to the ten largest clones. These data were also reused for a study on human thymus T cells. The second source states: Donors were immunologically healthy infants undergoing open corrective cardiac surgery for congenital heart defects in Finland. The thymus tissue came from surgical resects taken out during corrective cardiac surgery. V and J gene segment usage appeared biased in both thymic and peripheral blood repertoires. The related research reported highly overlapping thymic TCR repertoires among unrelated individuals. The study characterized TCR alpha and beta repertoires from under ten infant thymus samples and a few related peripheral blood samples. The cohort included 5 or 6 male and a couple of female infants, with donor ages spanning 7 to 244 days. Thymocytes were freed from the tissue by mechanical means and kept at -70 degrees C as pellets of roughly 9-34 million cells. A QIAsymphony instrument was used to extract genomic DNA from the frozen cell pellets. The immunoSEQ multiplex PCR assay was used to amplify the TCRB and TCRAD loci from a standardized amount of quality-controlled genomic DNA. The V(D)J region was spanned by amplicons of a length sufficient to cover the CDR3 and to identify V and J genes. The amplicons were sequenced on an Illumina platform via the commercial immunoSEQ service. Primer bias and sequencing errors were corrected as previously described, and TCRAD and TCRB definitions were based on the IMGT database. immunoSEQ Analyzer 3.0 and VDJTools were used for repertoire analysis, which covered basic statistics, V/J segment usage, diversity estimates, rarefaction and pairwise overlap. Chao1, ChaoE, Efron-Thisted, Shannon and inverse Simpson indices were used to estimate diversity, which was also estimated on datasets down-sampled to the smallest sample. For repertoire overlap, CDR3 nucleotide sequence, V gene and J gene had to match strictly, and clustering was done by Jaccard-based multidimensional scaling. On average, thymus samples gave roughly 800,000 unique TCRB clonotypes, whereas blood samples gave about 84,000.

The clonotype comes from a boy less than two years old with a congenital heart defect. Donor details come from another sample of the same person, matched by shared clones. The source material was thymocytes. The chain is assembled from TRBV6-5 and TRBJ2-7, with a tentative D gene TRBD2 over 5 matching bases. For the CDR3, the sequence is CASSYSLGLKFEQYF. The nucleotide sequence reads TGTGCCAGCAGTTACTCCCTCGGACTGAAGTTCGAGCAGTACTTC.